The 26 T cell receptor beta chains listed next were all sequenced from one sample in a study of regulatory T cells in long-lasting Graves disease. Arm-PCR of CDR3 regions with iRepertoire HTBI primers generated TCR beta libraries. TCRdb itself ran the multiplex PCR reads through MiXCR, one entry per CDR3 protein. The sample lists some 600,000 distinct CDR3 sequences; roughly a sixth were seen once. Time point meaning: newly diagnosed GD, antithyroid drugs for less than 3 months. Scientists built the TCR library using RNA that was extracted from PBMCs. The data also belong to a second study, concerning T cells in Graves' hyperthyroidism and ophthalmopathy.

This material consisted of peripheral blood mononuclear cells (PBMCs), taken at new diagnosis, from a patient treated with antithyroid drugs. Source of these receptors: a young man with Graves disease.

The chain is built from TRBV5-1 and TRBJ1-4; D ambiguous. V was shortened by 0 bases and J by 8 bases, with 8 bases between the two germline ends. CDR1 is SGHRS, CDR2 YFSETQ, per germline. The CDR3 loop spans 13 amino acids. Here the CDR3 reads CASSLGPGEKLFF. The CDR3 coding sequence is TGCGCCAGCAGCTTGGGACCCGGAGAAAAACTGTTTTTT.

This clonotype was seen just once. A far more abundant clone sits one base away, making this likely a read error. This chain connects TRBV10-3 to TRBJ2-3; D not resolved. The CDR3 length is 11 residues. V gave up 5 bases and J gave up 7 bases, with 7 bases separating them. Germline loops: CDR1 ENHRY, CDR2 SYGVKD. CDR3 sequence reads: CAISQPYTQYF. CDR3 nucleotides: TGTGCCATCAGTCAACCGTATACGCAGTATTTT.

J is TRBJ2-3 and V is TRBV9; possibly TRBD1 or TRBD2 for D (5 bases each). Germline CDR1 is SGDLS and CDR2 is YYNGEE. V dropped 3 bases and J dropped 1 base, with 12 bases sitting between them. The CDR3 totals 15 residues. The CDR3 DNA reads as TGTGCCAGCAGCGGGGGGACCACCGGCACAGATACGCAGTATTTT. It encodes CASSGGTTGTDTQYF.

V and J are TRBV18 and TRBJ2-2, with D perhaps being TRBD1 or TRBD2 (5 bases each). The germline gives CDR1 KGHSH, CDR2 LQKENI. Deletions cut 3 bases from V and 2 bases from J, with 13 bases between. This CDR3 is built from 16 residues. The CDR3 region has the DNA TGTGCCAGCTCACCGTGGGACGCATCTAACACCGGGGAGCTGTTTTTT. Amino acid sequence: CASSPWDASNTGELFF.

This clonotype was seen many times. The chain combines TRBV27 with TRBJ1-5, with a weak D call TRBD1 (5 bases). The CDR3 loop spans 16 amino acids. Germline V lookup: CDR1 MNHEY, CDR2 SMNVEV (reference sequence). With 6 bases removed from V and 4 bases from J, the gap between germline ends came to 19 bases. CDR3 DNA sequence: TGTGCCAGCAGCCCAACCCGGGGGGGGAGGAATCAGCCCCAGCATTTT. Encoded protein: CASSPTRGGRNQPQHF.

This clonotype was recorded at least ten times. This rearrangement joins TRBV27 to TRBJ2-1; D gene ambiguous. Trimming shortened V by 2 bases and J by 5 bases, and 4 bases separated the two germline ends. This CDR3 spans 12 amino acids. From germline, CDR1 is MNHEY and CDR2 SMNVEV (reference sequence). CDR3 coding DNA: TGTGCCAGCAGTTTAGCAAACAATGAGCAGTTCTTC. It yields the protein CASSLANNEQFF.

J is TRBJ1-5 and V is TRBV19, with D perhaps TRBD1 (6 bases). The CDR3 is 14 residues long. Germline V gene lookup returns CDR1 LNHDA and CDR2 SQIVND (reference sequence). Between the trimmed V and J ends, which lost 5 bases and 6 bases, there was a span of 14 bases. The CDR3: CASSSRGVGQPQHF. CDR3 sequence (DNA): TGTGCCAGTAGTTCAAGGGGGGTGGGTCAGCCCCAGCATTTT.

The J gene is TRBJ2-1, the V gene TRBV7-3; 7 bases are shared with TRBD2. There are 15 residues in the CDR3. With V trimmed by 6 bases and J by 0 bases, 5 bases remained unmatched. CDR1 and CDR2 (germline): SGHTA, FQGTGA. This chain's CDR3 is CASSQAGSSYNEQFF. CDR3 nucleotides: TGTGCCAGCAGTCAAGCGGGGAGCTCCTACAATGAGCAGTTCTTC.

The rearrangement uses TRBV5-1 and TRBJ2-7, with 8 positions matching TRBD1. This CDR3 contains 19 residues. Trimming at V came to 1 base and at J to 3 bases, leaving 18 bases not matched to a gene. Per germline, CDR1 SGHRS and CDR2 YFSETQ. The CDR3, as DNA: TGCGCCAGCAGCTTGCCTCCCAAGCAGGACAGGGACCCTCGCTACGAGCAGTACTTC. Its translation: CASSLPPKQDRDPRYEQYF.

At least ten counts were recorded for this clonotype. This chain uses TRBV27 with TRBJ2-7, with 7 bases identical to TRBD2. The junction had 6 bases not matched to a gene; V was cut back by 2 bases and J by 5 bases. This CDR3 region has 14 residues. Germline CDR1 and CDR2: MNHEY and SMNVEV (reference sequence). CDR3 protein: CASSLVGGPNEQYF. CDR3 nucleotides: TGTGCCAGCAGTTTAGTGGGAGGGCCGAACGAGCAGTACTTC.

This clonotype came up a few times. V is TRBV24-1 and J is TRBJ2-2; D tentatively fits TRBD1 or TRBD2 (5 bases each). Germline CDR1 and CDR2: KGHDR and SFDVKD. The CDR3 is made up of 19 amino acids. The V end was cut by 3 bases, the J end by 1 base, with 20 bases between. CDR3 DNA sequence: TGTGCCACCAGTGATGGGGGTCCTGGGGCTCGACAGAACACCGGGGAGCTGTTTTTT. Encoded protein: CATSDGGPGARQNTGELFF.

The J gene is TRBJ1-4, the V gene TRBV12-3 or TRBV12-4; D is perhaps TRBD1 (5 bases). V lost 3 bases to trimming and J lost 5 bases, with 16 bases between them. The CDR3 is made up of 16 amino acids. The CDR3 here is CASSLILRGQNEKLFF. CDR3 sequence (DNA): TGTGCCAGCAGTTTGATCTTAAGGGGCCAAAATGAAAAACTGTTTTTT.

This clonotype was observed a few times. This chain's CDR3 is CASSQPGQGLNTEAFF. CDR3 nucleotide sequence: TGTGCCAGCAGTCAACCGGGACAGGGACTGAACACTGAAGCTTTCTTT. The rearrangement joins TRBV27 to TRBJ1-1; 9 bases fit TRBD1. The CDR3 covers 16 residues. The junction had 7 bases not matched to a gene; V was cut back by 5 bases and J by 0 bases. CDR1 is MNHEY and CDR2 is SMNVEV in the germline V gene (reference sequence).

The chain employs TRBV7-2 and TRBJ2-5; D remains unclear. V shed 0 bases and J shed 5 bases, with 10 bases lying between them. The germline CDR1 and CDR2 sequences are SGHTA and FQGNSA. CDR3 length: 14 residues. In DNA form, the CDR3 reads TGTGCCAGCAGCTTAGCCGGAGAGTTCGAGACCCAGTACTTC. It yields the protein CASSLAGEFETQYF.

This clonotype was counted ten times or more. This chain connects TRBV12-3 or TRBV12-4 to TRBJ1-5; tentative D call: TRBD1 (5 bases). V was shortened by 8 bases and J by 7 bases, with 21 bases between the two germline ends. This CDR3 has 15 residues. The CDR3 DNA is TGTGCCAGCCGATTAGGGACGTCCAAGGGGCAGCCCCAGCATTTT. It translates to CASRLGTSKGQPQHF.

This clonotype was observed many times. The J gene is TRBJ2-1, the V gene TRBV12-3 or TRBV12-4; 9 bases agree with TRBD1. The length of the CDR3 is 16 residues. Trimming removed 3 bases from V and 8 bases from J; junction bases left unmatched: 11. The DNA for the CDR3 is TGTGCCAGCAGTTTGTGGACAGGGGATTCGTACTATGAGCAGTTCTTC. Its translation is CASSLWTGDSYYEQFF.

The sample holds many counts of this clonotype. The chain uses TRBV9 and TRBJ2-1; D perhaps matches TRBD2 (6 bases). CDR1 and CDR2 from the germline V gene are SGDLS and YYNGEE. The CDR3 length is 16 residues. Trimming cost V 3 bases and J 6 bases, with 19 bases left between them. The CDR3 spells CASSGGLRDGINEQFF. CDR3 coding DNA: TGTGCCAGCAGCGGGGGCTTGCGGGATGGTATCAATGAGCAGTTCTTC. The whole variable domain, remainder taken from reference TRBV9 and TRBJ2-1, is DSGVTQTPKHLITATGQRVTLRCSPRSGDLSVYWYQQSLDQGLQFLIQYYNGEERAKGNILERFSAQQFPDLHSELNLSSLELGDSALYFCASSGGLRDGINEQFFGPGTRLTVL.

This clonotype was recorded at least ten times. The chain recombines TRBV12-3 or TRBV12-4 with TRBJ2-3, with 10 positions matching TRBD1. The V and J ends lost 5 bases and 2 bases, in that order; junction bases with no gene match: 7. The CDR3 consists of 16 residues. Written as DNA, the CDR3 is TGTGCCAGCAGTGGACAGGGGGTTTTTTCCACAGATACGCAGTATTTT. Its protein product is CASSGQGVFSTDTQYF.

In nucleotides, the CDR3 is TGCGCCAGCAGCTTGGCACCGGGCGGGGAGCTGTTTTTT. Translated: CASSLAPGGELFF. The chain couples TRBV5-1 to TRBJ2-2; unclear D gene. The V and J ends lost 0 bases and 7 bases respectively, with 7 bases between them. This CDR3 spans 13 amino acids. The V gene's germline CDR1 is SGHRS and CDR2 YFSETQ. Full variable domain (remainder filled in from reference TRBV5-1 and TRBJ2-2): KAGVTQTPRYLIKTRGQQVTLSCSPISGHRSVSWYQQTPGQGLQFLFEYFSETQRNKGNFPGRFSGRQFSNSRSEMNVSTLELGDSALYLCASSLAPGGELFFGEGSRLTVL.

This clonotype was counted at least ten times. The chain is built from TRBV18 and TRBJ1-5; D might be TRBD1 (5 bases). V was cut by 0 bases and J by 7 bases, with 13 bases left in between. The germline V gene has CDR1 KGHSH and CDR2 LQKENI. The CDR3 spans 15 residues. The CDR3 nucleotides are TGTGCCAGCTCACCACCGGACCGGGGCAGGCAGCCCCAGCATTTT. It codes for CASSPPDRGRQPQHF.

The gene calls are TRBV27 and TRBJ1-4; D is possibly TRBD1 (5 bases). CDR1 and CDR2 from the germline V gene are MNHEY and SMNVEV (reference sequence). Trimming left V 6 bases short and J 7 bases short, with 12 bases between. There are 13 residues in the CDR3. This CDR3 reads CASSHGTLEKLFF. Here the CDR3 DNA reads TGTGCCAGCAGCCACGGGACCCTTGAAAAACTGTTTTTT.

This clonotype was detected only a few times. The chain joins TRBV7-9 to TRBJ2-1; D may be TRBD1 or TRBD2 (5 bases each). Trimming shortened V by 2 bases and J by 5 bases, and 28 bases separated the two germline ends. The CDR3 is 20 amino acids. Germline CDR1 SEHNR, CDR2 FQNEAQ (reference sequence). CDR3 DNA: TGTGCCAGCAGCTTATTCGTGGGTGGGGCTCCGGGACGAAGAAACAATGAGCAGTTCTTC. Residues: CASSLFVGGAPGRRNNEQFF.

This clonotype appeared many times. The chain uses TRBV2 and TRBJ2-3; D unclear. CDR3 length: 12 amino acids. The V and J ends lost 4 bases and 3 bases respectively, with 5 bases between them. The germline V gene has CDR1 SNHLY and CDR2 FYNNEI. The CDR3 DNA follows: TGTGCCAGCAGTGCTGGGACAGATACGCAGTATTTT. Its translation: CASSAGTDTQYF.

This clonotype was counted many times. The chain is built from TRBV12-3 or TRBV12-4 and TRBJ2-7, with 7 bases fitting TRBD2. The length of the CDR3 is 13 residues. V gave up 7 bases and J gave up 5 bases; unmatched junction bases: 8. This CDR3 reads CASNSVGGNEQYF. The CDR3 bases are TGTGCCAGCAACAGCGTGGGGGGGAACGAGCAGTACTTC.

Only a few counts were recorded for this clonotype. The V gene is TRBV9, the J gene TRBJ2-7, with D tentatively TRBD2 (6 bases). The V and J ends lost 0 bases and 2 bases respectively, with 9 bases between them. The CDR3 loop spans 14 amino acids. The germline V gene encodes CDR1 SGDLS and CDR2 YYNGEE. CDR3 sequence: CASSVGGTTYEQYF. The DNA of the CDR3 is TGTGCCAGCAGCGTAGGCGGGACGACCTACGAGCAGTACTTC.

This chain links TRBV27 with TRBJ2-3; D possibly corresponds to TRBD1 (6 bases). The germline V gene encodes CDR1 MNHEY and CDR2 SMNVEV (reference sequence). This CDR3 has 15 residues. V lost 3 bases and J 4 bases, leaving 14 bases between the germline ends. CDR3 loop: CASSFRGHWADTQYF. The DNA of the CDR3 is TGTGCCAGCAGTTTTCGGGGACACTGGGCAGATACGCAGTATTTT.